This TCR beta chain came from a study of blood T cell repertoires in COVID-19 (dated by TCRdb to 2018 to 2021). General notes on the study: Samples covering the acute and convalescent phases of COVID-19 were provided by collaborators in the United States, Italy and Spain. Where available, HLA class I and class II types were obtained from metadata supplied by the sample provider rather than from assay-based typing. The repertoires were released in a freely available public database meant as a resource for research on the immune response to SARS-CoV-2. A de-identified subject ID, COVID-19 status, age in years and sex were almost always included in the sample metadata. The prospective study material was composed of cDNA or gDNA derived from T cells, B-cell-depleted T cells, or PBMCs. Samples came from the ongoing ImmuneRACE study (first 160 participants) plus 1,254 subjects from 6 global collaborators. The dataset comprised deeply sampled blood TCRbeta repertoires from subjects exposed to, actively infected with, or recovered from COVID-19. The full study reports these points: The quantity of clinical and demographic metadata differed by source and by participant and was supplied without curation.

The collaborating institutions used their own protocols to collect whole blood in K2EDTA tubes. Collaborator samples were shipped for TCRbeta analysis as frozen whole blood, isolated PBMCs, or DNA extracted from either sample type. Concerning this clone itself: Its recognized antigen is unknown. It has no much larger one-base neighbor in the sample; base qualities were not kept.

TCRbeta CDR3 regions were amplified from genomic DNA using the immunoSEQ Assay, a bias-controlled multiplex PCR. As for how the authors treated the data: The number of nucleated cells in each sample was estimated by amplification of reference gene primers within the assay. To quantify the absolute abundance of each unique TCRbeta CDR3 rearrangement, sequence reads were collapsed and filtered. For each sample, productive Simpson clonality was calculated as the square root of Simpson's diversity index across productive rearrangements. The source is immuneACCESS, and TCRdb retained only in-frame sequences with V and J called. Part of the clones is not carried over; for the studies checked, unresolved V genes explain less than half of this, and the remainder is unexplained. V, J and clone size derive from that table, while D and trimming were established from the DNA sequence. This sample is represented by about 74,000 clones; 88% of them were singletons. Clones ranked in the top ten supply 1.9% of the sample.

Sequencing was performed on peripheral blood. This sequence was found in a woman aged 80 or older with active or convalescent COVID-19.

The CDR3 protein sequence reads: CASSQGAQGEQFF. The sequenced DNA: TGTGCCAGTAGCCAGGGGGCTCAAGGTGAGCAGTTCTTC. The receptor chain draws on TRBV19 and TRBJ2-1, and 8 junction bases match TRBD1. Spanning cysteine to phenylalanine, the CDR3 consists of 13 amino acids. Only CDR3 DNA is held: 39 bases, read in frame from base 1. Trimmed from V: 6 bases; trimmed from J: 9 bases; junction bases lacking a gene match: 7. Via the germline V gene (reference sequence), CDR1 is LNHDA and CDR2 SQIVND.